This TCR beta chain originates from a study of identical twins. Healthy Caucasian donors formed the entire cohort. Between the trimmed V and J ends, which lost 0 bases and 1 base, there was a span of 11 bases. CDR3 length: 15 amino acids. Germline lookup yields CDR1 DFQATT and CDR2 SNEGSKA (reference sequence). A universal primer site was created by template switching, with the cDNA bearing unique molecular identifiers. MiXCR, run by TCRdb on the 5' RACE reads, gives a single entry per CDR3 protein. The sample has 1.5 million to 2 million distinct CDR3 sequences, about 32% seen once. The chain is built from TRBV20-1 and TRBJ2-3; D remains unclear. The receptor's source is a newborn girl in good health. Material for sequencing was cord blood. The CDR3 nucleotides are TGCAGTGCTAGAGAACTGGGTGACGGCACAGATACGCAGTATTTT. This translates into CSARELGDGTDTQYF.